This TCR beta chain was profiled in a study of cytomegalovirus exposure and HLA in healthy donors. The study's findings and limits: For cytomegalovirus status, the classifier reportedly gave diagnoses with high specificity and sensitivity. Cytomegalovirus-associated TCR beta chains were listed, numbering over 150. A few chains linked to CMV were shown in vitro to be specific for CMV antigens.

Germline CDR1 is SEHNR and CDR2 is FQNEAQ (reference sequence). Trimming left V 6 bases short and J 4 bases short, with 15 bases between. The CDR3 is made up of 15 amino acids. Produced via immunoSEQ multiplex PCR; TCRdb's table is partial and in-frame only. The table lists 180,000 or so clones, roughly 86% of them singletons. This clone was seen once. Its antigen is not identified. The receptor was derived from a man aged 30 to 39 in good health and CMV-seropositive. The source material was PBMCs. The chain is built from TRBV7-9 and TRBJ1-4; tentatively, D is TRBD1 (5 bases). The CDR3 nucleotides read TGTGCCAGCAGTCGTTATGGGGGTAATAATGAAAAACTGTTTTTT. Translating gives CASSRYGGNNEKLFF.